Included here is one TCR beta chain sequence, with context. The sample originates from a study of blood T cell repertoires in COVID-19. Assay used: immunoSEQ multiplex PCR; TCRdb lists only in-frame clones, some missing. The data show tens of thousands of clones, about 80% seen once. CDR3 length: 17 amino acids. The trim removed 4 bases at V and 6 bases at J, leaving 16 bases unmatched. Per the germline V gene, CDR1 is SGHRS and CDR2 is YFSETQ. The chain links TRBV5-1 to TRBJ2-1, with TRBD2 identical over 7 bases. Sequenced: peripheral blood. The TCR comes from a human donor in a cohort sampled during active COVID-19. DNA for the CDR3: TGCGCCAGCAGCCTTTTTAGCCGTGGGGAGGGCGGCAATGAGCAGTTCTTC. Protein product: CASSLFSRGEGGNEQFF.